This T cell receptor beta chain appears in the sequencing data of a study of blood T cell repertoires in COVID-19. A Seattle source enrolled patients during active infection and followed them longitudinally. This table comes from immunoSEQ multiplex PCR, and its TCRdb copy is limited to in-frame clones, with some not included. The table records approximately 12,000 clones, just over 70% of them present only once. The TCR sequence derives from a man in his 60s with COVID-19, enrolled during active disease. The sample taken for sequencing was peripheral blood.

The CDR3 reads CAISDGQGANYGYTF. As DNA, the CDR3 is TGTGCCATCAGTGACGGACAGGGGGCGAACTATGGCTACACCTTC. The chain joins TRBV10-3 to TRBJ1-2, with 11 positions matching TRBD1. Germline lookup yields CDR1 ENHRY and CDR2 SYGVKD. The CDR3 is 15 residues long. The J segment lost 2 bases and the V segment lost 3 bases, leaving 2 bases of the junction unmatched.